This section outlines one T cell receptor (beta chain) sequence together with its context. Its antigen remains unidentified. The CDR3 has 16 residues. The germline CDR1 and CDR2 sequences are LNHDA and SQIVND (reference sequence). Trimming at V came to 6 bases and at J to 6 bases, leaving 12 bases not matched to a gene. This entry is derived from a study of T cell responses to AZD1222 COVID-19 vaccine. General study findings and limits: Just a handful of people given AZD1222 tested seropositive at baseline.

Sequencing used immunoSEQ multiplex PCR; TCRdb keeps in-frame clones, though not all of them. The sample records under 45,000 clones, approximately 88% being singletons. The chain joins TRBV19 to TRBJ1-5, with 9 positions matching TRBD1. This material consisted of peripheral blood, taken 28 days after the second AZD1222 dose. The TCR originated in an adult who received the AZD1222 COVID-19 vaccine. The CDR3 DNA follows: TGTGCCAGTAGCTCGGAAGGGACAGGGTTGGGTCAGCCCCAGCATTTT. Translated: CASSSEGTGLGQPQHF. The full variable domain, completed using reference TRBV19 and TRBJ1-5, is DGGITQSPKYLFRKEGQNVTLSCEQNLNHDAMYWYRQDPGQGLRLIYYSQIVNDFQKGDIAEGYSVSREKKESFPLTVTSAQKNPTAFYLCASSSEGTGLGQPQHFGDGTRLSIL.